One sample yielded the 27 T cell receptor beta chains listed below, sequenced in a study of T cells in narcolepsy. The method was immunoSEQ multiplex PCR; TCRdb's version includes in-frame clones alone and lacks a portion of them. The sample yields tens of thousands of clones, about 91% seen once. Sample: CD45RA- memory CD4+ T cells from PBMCs. These receptor sequences come from a human donor with narcolepsy.

The genes are TRBV7-9 and TRBJ2-2, with 7 positions matching TRBD1. There are 16 residues in the CDR3. Per germline, CDR1 SEHNR and CDR2 FQNEAQ (reference sequence). The trim removed 3 bases at V and 4 bases at J, leaving 8 bases unmatched. The CDR3 protein is CASSFSSGGSTGELFF. In nucleotides, the CDR3 is TGTGCCAGCAGCTTTTCCTCAGGGGGTAGCACCGGGGAGCTGTTTTTT.

The gene calls are TRBV5-4 and TRBJ2-5, with 7 bases that match TRBD2. This CDR3 contains 15 residues. V lost 7 bases, J lost 2 bases, and 11 bases stayed unmatched. Germline V gives CDR1 SGHNT, CDR2 YYREEE (reference sequence). This CDR3 reads CASANGGGLQETQYF. The CDR3 region has the DNA TGTGCCAGCGCCAATGGGGGAGGGCTACAAGAGACCCAGTACTTC. Full variable domain (missing parts from reference TRBV5-4 and TRBJ2-5): ETGVTQSPTHLIKTRGQQVTLRCSSQSGHNTVSWYQQALGQGPQFIFQYYREEENGRGNFPPRFSGLQFPNYSSELNVNALELDDSALYLCASANGGGLQETQYFGPGTRLLVL.

V gene TRBV7-2 combines with J gene TRBJ1-6, with D hard to call. Germline CDR1 and CDR2: SGHTA and FQGNSA. The CDR3 is 19 residues long. The V and J ends lost 1 base and 0 bases respectively, with 16 bases between them. CDR3: CASSLEFPKASSYNSPLHF. CDR3 nucleotide sequence: TGTGCCAGCAGCTTAGAGTTTCCTAAGGCCAGCTCCTATAATTCACCCCTCCACTTT.

The rearrangement links TRBV7-3 to TRBJ2-3, with 14 bases that match TRBD2. The CDR3 contains 16 residues. V dropped 4 bases and J dropped 2; count of bases not matched to a gene: 2. The germline V gene has CDR1 SGHTA and CDR2 FQGTGA. This chain's CDR3 is CASSSGLAGVTDTQYF. Here the CDR3 DNA reads TGTGCCAGCAGCTCGGGACTAGCGGGAGTCACAGATACGCAGTATTTT. The complete variable domain, with remaining parts taken from reference TRBV7-3 and TRBJ2-3, reads GAGVSQTPSNKVTEKGKYVELRCDPISGHTALYWYRQSLGQGPEFLIYFQGTGAADDSGLPNDRFFAVRPEGSVSTLKIQRTERGDSAVYLCASSSGLAGVTDTQYFGPGTRLTVL.

The chain employs TRBV7-6 and TRBJ2-5; D gene ambiguous. V dropped 1 base and J dropped 5 bases, with 8 bases sitting between them. The length of the CDR3 is 13 residues. Germline values: CDR1 SGHVS, CDR2 FNYEAQ. CDR3 bases: TGTGCCAGCAGCTTAGTGGTTCAGGAGACCCAGTACTTC. Translated, it gives CASSLVVQETQYF.

This chain links TRBV27 with TRBJ1-1, with D unresolved. Germline CDR1 is MNHEY and CDR2 is SMNVEV (reference sequence). The CDR3 length is 13 residues. V was cut by 10 bases and J by 5 bases, with 17 bases left in between. The CDR3 here is CAIWSRMGTEAFF. For the CDR3, the DNA is TGTGCCATCTGGAGTAGAATGGGGACTGAAGCTTTCTTT.

This clone was detected a few times. This sample includes further DNA sequences coding for the same CDR3. This chain joins TRBV5-1 and TRBJ2-1, with TRBD1 identical over 11 bases. After removal of 3 bases from V and 7 bases from J, the junction contained 3 bases not matched to a gene. CDR1 SGHRS and CDR2 YFSETQ come from the germline V gene. The CDR3 covers 14 residues. The DNA of the CDR3 is TGCGCCAGCAGCTCGGGGACAGGGGGGAATGAGCAGTTCTTC. Its protein is CASSSGTGGNEQFF.

The V call is TRBV2, the J call TRBJ1-1; possibly TRBD1 for D (6 bases). Germline loops: CDR1 SNHLY, CDR2 FYNNEI. V was shortened by 4 bases and J by 1 base, with 10 bases between the two germline ends. There are 14 residues in the CDR3. This CDR3 is CASSVGQTNTEAFF. CDR3 nucleotides: TGTGCCAGCAGTGTCGGACAGACGAACACTGAAGCTTTCTTT.

The genes are TRBV19 and TRBJ2-3; weak D call: TRBD1 (6 bases). This CDR3 contains 12 residues. Germline values: CDR1 LNHDA, CDR2 SQIVND (reference sequence). The ends were cut back, 4 bases at V and 6 bases at J, with 8 bases in the middle. The CDR3 loop reads CASSTGVDTQYF. In DNA, the CDR3 is TGTGCCAGTAGTACAGGGGTCGATACGCAGTATTTT.

The DNA for the CDR3 is TGTGCCAGCGAAACTCTCGGGACTGGCACAGATACGCAGTATTTT. It specifies CASETLGTGTDTQYF. V usage is TRBV28 and J usage is TRBJ2-3, with D possibly TRBD2 on 6 matching bases. The germline gives CDR1 MDHEN, CDR2 SYDVKM. This CDR3 contains 15 residues. Trimming removed 8 bases at V and 1 base at J, with 16 bases between.

This chain connects TRBV9 to TRBJ2-1, with a possible D match to TRBD1 (6 bases). This CDR3 region has 15 residues. The germline gives CDR1 SGDLS, CDR2 YYNGEE. The germline V and J ends were trimmed by 0 bases and 8 bases, with 15 bases remaining between them. CDR3 sequence: CASSVVGFRGHEQFF. The CDR3 coding sequence is TGTGCCAGCAGCGTAGTGGGGTTCAGGGGCCATGAGCAGTTCTTC.

V is TRBV5-1 and J is TRBJ1-1, with D unclear. Germline CDR1 and CDR2: SGHRS and YFSETQ. The CDR3 contains 16 residues. V lost 0 bases to trimming and J lost 0 bases, with 12 bases between them. The CDR3 spells CASSLVGGILNTEAFF. The DNA of the CDR3 is TGCGCCAGCAGCTTGGTAGGTGGCATATTGAACACTGAAGCTTTCTTT.

The rearrangement uses TRBV29-1 and TRBJ2-1; 7 bases agree with TRBD1. The CDR3 consists of 12 residues. The germline gives CDR1 SQVTM, CDR2 ANQGSEA. The junction had 0 bases not matched to a gene; V was cut back by 4 bases and J by 3 bases. CDR3 region: CSVGQGYNEQFF. CDR3 sequence (DNA): TGCAGCGTTGGACAGGGCTACAATGAGCAGTTCTTC.

The chain combines TRBV11-2 with TRBJ1-1; a possible D gene is TRBD1 (5 bases). Germline-derived CDR1 and CDR2 are SGHAT and FQNNGV. Between the trimmed V and J ends, which lost 5 bases and 0 bases, there was a span of 10 bases. This CDR3 is built from 14 residues. In DNA, the CDR3 is TGTGCCAGCAGCACAGACAGATTGAACACTGAAGCTTTCTTT. Residues: CASSTDRLNTEAFF.

This clone was picked up a small number of times. The V call is TRBV7-6, the J call TRBJ1-2, with 8 nucleotides matching TRBD1. This CDR3 contains 15 residues. J lost 8 bases, V lost 0 bases, and 8 bases had no gene match. Germline V CDR1 and CDR2: SGHVS, FNYEAQ. In DNA, the CDR3 is TGTGCCAGCAGCTTAGCGGTCCAGGGGGCTGGGGGCTACACCTTC. This encodes CASSLAVQGAGGYTF.

This chain joins TRBV12-2 and TRBJ2-5; TRBD2 was called by the table and not checked on the DNA. TRBV12-2 is tagged as a pseudogene. This CDR3 contains 18 residues. The CDR3 sequence is CASRLARDSGRSGETQYF. The DNA of the CDR3 is TGTGCAAGTCGCTTAGCGCGCGATAGCGGGAGATCGGGGGAGACCCAGTACTTC.

This chain uses TRBV11-1 with TRBJ2-5; no reliable D call. The CDR3 contains 14 residues. V was pared by 5 bases and J by 1 base, with 11 bases between. The germline gives CDR1 SGHAT, CDR2 FQDESV (reference sequence). The CDR3 reads CASSLAQPQETQYF. Here the CDR3 DNA reads TGTGCCAGCAGCCTGGCGCAACCCCAAGAGACCCAGTACTTC. The variable domain in full, with the rest retrieved from reference TRBV11-1 and TRBJ2-5, is EAEVAQSPRYKITEKSQAVAFWCDPISGHATLYWYRQILGQGPELLVQFQDESVVDDSQLPKDRFSAERLKGVDSTLKIQPAELGDSAMYLCASSLAQPQETQYFGPGTRLLVL.

V gene TRBV18 combines with J gene TRBJ1-2; TRBD1 aligns across 7 bases. The CDR3 length is 16 residues. Germline CDR1 reads KGHSH; CDR2 reads LQKENI. The trim removed 0 bases at V and 3 bases at J, leaving 7 bases unmatched. The CDR3 DNA is TGTGCCAGCTCACCACCCGGGACAGCAGATTACTATGGCTACACCTTC. This translates into CASSPPGTADYYGYTF.

The chain links TRBV11-3 to TRBJ2-1, with unresolved D. Between the trimmed V and J ends, which lost 0 bases and 5 bases, there was a span of 11 bases. CDR1 SGHNT and CDR2 YENEEA come from the germline V gene. The CDR3 has 15 amino acids. The CDR3: CASSLEGVQNNEQFF. The CDR3 region has the DNA TGTGCCAGCAGCTTAGAAGGTGTTCAGAACAATGAGCAGTTCTTC. Together with reference TRBV11-3 and TRBJ2-1, the CDR3 gives the full variable domain: EAGVVQSPRYKIIEKKQPVAFWCNPISGHNTLYWYLQNLGQGPELLIRYENEEAVDDSQLPKDRFSAERLKGVDSTLKIQPAELGDSAVYLCASSLEGVQNNEQFFGPGTRLTVL.

About this clone: A junction end diverges from the germline sequence, so it may reflect a read error. The chain couples TRBV25-1 to TRBJ2-3, with 9 bases aligning to TRBD1. The CDR3 is 14 amino acids. Germline CDR1 MGHDK, CDR2 SYGVNS. CDR3 DNA sequence: TGTGCCACCAGTCCACAGGGGGCAGAGGATACGCAGTATTTT. Its protein product is CATSPQGAEDTQYF.

This chain uses TRBV6-5 with TRBJ2-5; no clear D. This CDR3 comprises 13 residues. The V end lost 6 bases, the J end lost 4 bases, and 12 bases lay between the germline ends. The germline CDR1 and CDR2 sequences are MNHEY and SVGAGI. In DNA form, the CDR3 reads TGTGCCAGCAGCTTGACAATGGGAGAGACCCAGTACTTC. This codes for CASSLTMGETQYF.

In DNA, the CDR3 is TGTGCCAGCAGCCAAGACTTGTTGAACACTGAAGCTTTCTTT. Its protein product is CASSQDLLNTEAFF. The rearrangement joins TRBV4-2 to TRBJ1-1; D gene uncertain. Deletions cut 0 bases from V and 0 bases from J, with 5 bases between. Germline V gene lookup returns CDR1 LGHNA and CDR2 YNFKEQ. This CDR3 spans 14 amino acids.

The chain recombines TRBV9 with TRBJ1-1; D gene uncertain. CDR1 is SGDLS and CDR2 is YYNGEE in the germline V gene. The CDR3 is 11 amino acids. Trimming took 4 bases from V and 8 from J, leaving 9 bases between them. The chain's CDR3 is CASSPQSEAFF. The CDR3 DNA reads TGTGCCAGCAGCCCCCAGTCCGAAGCTTTCTTT.

The chain links TRBV6-5 to TRBJ2-3, with D possibly being TRBD1 (6 bases). Germline CDR1 MNHEY, CDR2 SVGAGI. The CDR3 spans 14 residues. V dropped 8 bases and J dropped 4 bases, with 16 bases sitting between them. Written as DNA, the CDR3 is TGTGCCAGCGGAGGACAGCACACAGCAGATACGCAGTATTTT. Its protein is CASGGQHTADTQYF.

This rearrangement joins TRBV2 to TRBJ1-5, with D unresolved. V was pared by 5 bases and J by 2 bases, with 10 bases between. The CDR3 contains 14 residues. The germline gives CDR1 SNHLY, CDR2 FYNNEI. The CDR3 DNA reads TGTGCCAGCAGTTTGAAGGGTGGCAATCAGCCCCAGCATTTT. Its protein is CASSLKGGNQPQHF.

V usage is TRBV5-4 and J usage is TRBJ2-7, with 14 bases lining up with TRBD2. CDR1 and CDR2 (germline): SGHNT, YYREEE (reference sequence). The CDR3 length is 17 residues. V trimming: 4 bases; J trimming: 0 bases; junction bases outside the gene matches: 6. As DNA, the CDR3 is TGTGCCAGCAGCCCCCCGGGACTAGCGGGGGCCTCCTACGAGCAGTACTTC. Protein: CASSPPGLAGASYEQYF.

The rearrangement links TRBV11-3 to TRBJ1-2; D remains unclear. The CDR3 extends over 15 amino acids. Germline CDR1 and CDR2: SGHNT and YENEEA. V lost 1 base to trimming and J lost 2 bases, with 11 bases between them. As DNA, the CDR3 is TGTGCCAGCAGCTTAGGATGGCAGCCGAACTATGGCTACACCTTC. Translation gives CASSLGWQPNYGYTF.